These 15 T cell receptor beta chains came from one sample sequenced in a study of blood T cell repertoires in COVID-19. The table came from immunoSEQ multiplex PCR; TCRdb's copy has only in-frame clones and leaves some out. Among some 83,000 clones listed, more than 65% were seen once. Sequenced sample: peripheral blood. The receptors originated from a man between 50 and 59 years old with acute or convalescent COVID-19.

The chain has TRBV19 and TRBJ2-3; 14 bases fit TRBD2. CDR1 is LNHDA and CDR2 is SQIVND in the germline V gene (reference sequence). The trim removed 4 bases at V and 7 bases at J, leaving 7 bases unmatched. This CDR3 contains 16 residues. The CDR3 here is CASSSGTSGSRNTQYF. DNA of the CDR3: TGTGCCAGTAGTAGCGGGACTAGCGGGAGCAGGAATACGCAGTATTTT. The full variable domain, rest sourced from reference TRBV19 and TRBJ2-3, is DGGITQSPKYLFRKEGQNVTLSCEQNLNHDAMYWYRQDPGQGLRLIYYSQIVNDFQKGDIAEGYSVSREKKESFPLTVTSAQKNPTAFYLCASSSGTSGSRNTQYFGPGTRLTVL.

As to this clone: At one end the junction does not follow the germline gene, possibly because of a read error. The rearrangement uses TRBV6-2 or TRBV6-3 and TRBJ2-6; 9 bases agree with TRBD1. The CDR3 is made up of 15 amino acids. Germline CDR1 MNHEY, CDR2 SVGEGT. CDR3 nucleotide sequence: TGTGCCAGCAGTGACAGGGGGTCTGGGACCAACGTCCTGACTTTC. Translating it yields CASSDRGSGTNVLTF.

The chain carries TRBV7-9 and TRBJ1-1; no clear D gene. Deletions cut 1 base from V and 4 bases from J, with 13 bases between. CDR3 length: 15 amino acids. Germline CDR1 is SEHNR and CDR2 is FQNEAQ (reference sequence). DNA of the CDR3: TGTGCCAGCAGCTTAGAGGCCAGGTGGGCCACTGAAGCTTTCTTT. The encoded protein is CASSLEARWATEAFF.

The rearrangement uses TRBV2 and TRBJ1-6, with D uncertain. The CDR3 spans 12 residues. CDR1 is SNHLY and CDR2 is FYNNEI in the germline V gene. The V gene lost 11 bases and the J gene lost 9 bases, with 14 bases spanning the gap. In DNA form, the CDR3 reads TGTGCCGGGGAGTCGGGTGGTTCACCCCTCCACTTT. It yields the protein CAGESGGSPLHF.

V is TRBV28 and J is TRBJ1-1, with 9 bases fitting TRBD1. Trimming at V came to 5 bases and at J to 2 bases, leaving 6 bases not matched to a gene. Per the germline V gene, CDR1 is MDHEN and CDR2 is SYDVKM. CDR3 length: 15 residues. The CDR3 DNA follows: TGTGCCAGCAGTCGGCGACAGGGGGGCAACACTGAAGCTTTCTTT. It specifies CASSRRQGGNTEAFF.

The chain has TRBV10-3 and TRBJ1-6; maybe TRBD1 (6 bases). Germline CDR1 ENHRY, CDR2 SYGVKD. Trimming left V 2 bases short and J 10 bases short, with 18 bases between. The CDR3 totals 16 residues. In nucleotides, the CDR3 is TGTGCCATCAGTGAGGGACACAGGGCTACGCCCTCACCCCTCCACTTT. Protein product: CAISEGHRATPSPLHF.

The chain uses TRBV28 and TRBJ2-5; 9 nucleotides match TRBD2. Germline CDR1 and CDR2: MDHEN and SYDVKM. The length of the CDR3 is 15 residues. The V segment lost 8 bases and the J segment 2 bases; nucleotides outside the gene matches: 9. CDR3 sequence (DNA): TGTGCCAGCCAAAAGTGGACTAGCGTACAAGAGACCCAGTACTTC. This gives the protein CASQKWTSVQETQYF. Together with reference TRBV28 and TRBJ2-5, the CDR3 gives the full variable domain: DVKVTQSSRYLVKRTGEKVFLECVQDMDHENMFWYRQDPGLGLRLIYFSYDVKMKEKGDIPEGYSVSREKKERFSLILESASTNQTSMYLCASQKWTSVQETQYFGPGTRLLVL.

The chain has TRBV14 and TRBJ1-1; possibly TRBD1 for D (5 bases). The CDR3 runs to 13 residues. CDR1 SGHDN and CDR2 FVKESK come from the germline V gene. V lost 1 base, J lost 9 bases, and 12 bases lay in between. CDR3 in amino acids: CASSQATGRKAFF. CDR3 in DNA: TGTGCCAGCAGCCAAGCAACAGGTCGAAAAGCTTTCTTT.

The CDR3 reads CASSIAPGGGATDTQYF. The CDR3 coding sequence is TGTGCCAGTAGTATAGCCCCTGGGGGAGGGGCCACAGATACGCAGTATTTT. The rearrangement uses TRBV19 and TRBJ2-3; 7 bases match TRBD2. CDR3 length: 17 residues. V trimming: 1 base; J trimming: 2 bases; junction bases outside the gene matches: 9. In germline, CDR1 is LNHDA, CDR2 SQIVND (reference sequence). The full variable domain, in which reference TRBV19 and TRBJ2-3 provide the parts outside the CDR3, is DGGITQSPKYLFRKEGQNVTLSCEQNLNHDAMYWYRQDPGQGLRLIYYSQIVNDFQKGDIAEGYSVSREKKESFPLTVTSAQKNPTAFYLCASSIAPGGGATDTQYFGPGTRLTVL.

The chain links TRBV10-3 to TRBJ2-7; the D gene is possibly TRBD1 (6 bases). Trimming removed 7 bases from V and 6 bases from J, with 16 bases in between. The germline V gene has CDR1 ENHRY and CDR2 SYGVKD. The CDR3 contains 13 residues. The DNA for the CDR3 is TGTGCCATCAAGAGTCCAGGGGACGGCGAGCAGTACTTC. Amino acid sequence: CAIKSPGDGEQYF.

This chain connects TRBV4-2 to TRBJ2-1, with 7 bases matching TRBD2. The V gene end was trimmed by 0 bases and the J gene end by 3 bases; junction bases not matched to a gene: 5. Germline V CDR1 and CDR2: LGHNA, YNFKEQ. This CDR3 is built from 16 residues. CDR3 in DNA: TGTGCCAGCAGCCAAGATAGGGCTAGCGGCTACAATGAGCAGTTCTTC. Protein: CASSQDRASGYNEQFF.

This chain joins TRBV19 and TRBJ2-3, with D maybe TRBD1 (5 bases). The V end was cut by 2 bases, the J end by 1 base, with 7 bases between. Germline CDR1 LNHDA, CDR2 SQIVND (reference sequence). This CDR3 comprises 14 residues. CDR3 DNA sequence: TGTGCCAGTAGTATATTAGGGGGCACAGATACGCAGTATTTT. Its protein is CASSILGGTDTQYF.

The V gene is TRBV7-3, the J gene TRBJ1-1; no clear D. The germline V gene has CDR1 SGHTA and CDR2 FQGTGA. The CDR3 is 14 residues long. V was trimmed by 0 bases and J by 2 bases, leaving 7 bases between them. DNA for the CDR3: TGTGCCAGCAGCTTAACACAGCTTAACACTGAAGCTTTCTTT. Its translation: CASSLTQLNTEAFF.

The chain recombines TRBV19 with TRBJ1-5; perhaps TRBD1 as D (6 bases). CDR1 and CDR2 (germline): LNHDA, SQIVND (reference sequence). The V and J ends lost 0 bases and 7 bases respectively, with 13 bases between them. The CDR3 contains 15 residues. The CDR3 reads CASSIEQGRGQPQHF. CDR3 DNA: TGTGCCAGTAGTATAGAACAGGGCCGGGGACAGCCCCAGCATTTT.

This chain links TRBV11-2 with TRBJ2-7; possibly TRBD2 for D (5 bases). V was trimmed by 6 bases and J by 0 bases, leaving 15 bases between them. Germline CDR1 SGHAT, CDR2 FQNNGV. The CDR3 extends over 15 amino acids. The CDR3 reads CASRTSGGSSYEQYF. In DNA, the CDR3 is TGTGCCAGCAGGACCTCGGGTGGGAGCTCCTACGAGCAGTACTTC.